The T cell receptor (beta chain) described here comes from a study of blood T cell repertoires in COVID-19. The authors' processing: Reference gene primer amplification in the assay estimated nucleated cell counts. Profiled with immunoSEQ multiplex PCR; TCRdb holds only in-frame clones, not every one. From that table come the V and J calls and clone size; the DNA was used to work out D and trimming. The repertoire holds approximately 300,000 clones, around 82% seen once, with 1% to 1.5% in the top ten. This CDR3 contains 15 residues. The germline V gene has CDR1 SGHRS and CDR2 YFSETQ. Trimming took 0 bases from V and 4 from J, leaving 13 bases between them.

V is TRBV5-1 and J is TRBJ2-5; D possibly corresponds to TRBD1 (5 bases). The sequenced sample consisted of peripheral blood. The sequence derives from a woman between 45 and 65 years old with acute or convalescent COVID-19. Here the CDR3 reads CASSLEGVRAETQYF. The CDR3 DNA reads TGCGCCAGCAGCTTGGAAGGGGTACGGGCAGAGACCCAGTACTTC.